Sequencing of this TCR beta chain was carried out in a study of T cells in Graves' hyperthyroidism and ophthalmopathy. Whole-study results and caveats: Ophthalmopathy and stable hyperthyroidism were separated by a 13 V-J model. In validation, the model predicted ophthalmopathy. These predictions came a median 6.5 months before onset.

Losses at the gene ends were 4 bases for V and 2 bases for J; bases not matched to a gene: 4. Germline V gives CDR1 ENHRY, CDR2 SYGVKD. The CDR3 totals 16 residues. Patients having uncontrolled infection, another autoimmune disease, pregnancy or lactation were not included. PBMCs were derived from roughly 10 ml fresh peripheral blood. This clonotype was found many times. The antigen remains undetermined. The investigators amplified TCR beta CDR3 regions from RNA transcripts. The HTBI primer set drove a first-round RT-PCR of the TCR CDR3. TCRdb re-called the multiplex PCR reads with MiXCR, one entry per CDR3 protein. The data show around 420,000 distinct CDR3 sequences, 15% to 18% seen once.

The sample taken for sequencing was blood. This sequence originates from a woman aged 18-35 years with Graves' hyperthyroidism. The rearrangement links TRBV10-3 to TRBJ2-5, with 13 positions matching TRBD2. The CDR3, as DNA: TGTGCCATCAGTGGACTAGCGGGGGGTCTACAAGAGACCCAGTACTTC. Translating it yields CAISGLAGGLQETQYF.